A single sample is the source of the 18 T cell receptor beta chains below, sequenced in a study of T cell changes during pregnancy in multiple sclerosis. Using immunoSEQ multiplex PCR, the repertoire was profiled, and TCRdb retains in-frame clones only, with some absent. The sample records some 70,000 clones, approximately 92% being singletons. Source: CD8+ T cells from peripheral blood mononuclear cells, taken in the third trimester of pregnancy. Source of these receptors: a female donor in good health, enrolled as a control in a pregnancy study.

The genes are TRBV5-1 and TRBJ2-4, with 9 bases aligning to TRBD1. This CDR3 is 14 amino acids long. Looked up from germline, CDR1 is SGHRS and CDR2 is YFSETQ. V trimming: 3 bases; J trimming: 8 bases; junction bases outside the gene matches: 6. The CDR3 bases are TGCGCCAGCAGCTCAACAGGGGGCGAGGACATTCAGTACTTC. This translates into CASSSTGGEDIQYF.

J is TRBJ1-2 and V is TRBV13; D remains unclear. Germline lookup yields CDR1 PRHDT and CDR2 FYEKMQ (reference sequence). The CDR3 runs to 14 residues. Trimming took 0 bases from V and 2 from J, leaving 7 bases between them. This CDR3 is CASSLGQVNYGYTF. In nucleotides, the CDR3 is TGTGCCAGCAGCTTAGGTCAGGTAAACTATGGCTACACCTTC.

The chain links TRBV4-3 to TRBJ2-3; no reliable D call. Germline loops: CDR1 LGHNA, CDR2 YSLEER. This CDR3 spans 15 amino acids. V was trimmed by 2 bases and J by 0 bases, leaving 9 bases between them. This CDR3 is CASSQLTSSTDTQYF. The CDR3 DNA reads as TGCGCCAGCAGCCAATTGACATCTAGCACAGATACGCAGTATTTT.

This clone was counted a single time. The J gene is TRBJ2-7, the V gene TRBV12-5, with TRBD1 identical over 9 bases. V lost 5 bases, J lost 4 bases, and 6 bases stayed unmatched. The CDR3 runs to 14 residues. The V gene's germline CDR1 is LGHNT and CDR2 FRNRAP. CDR3 sequence (DNA): TGTGCTAGTGGTCCCGGACAGGGGAATTACGAGCAGTACTTC. Protein sequence: CASGPGQGNYEQYF.

The chain recombines TRBV21-1 with TRBJ1-4; the DNA was not used to check the table's D call, TRBD1. TRBV21-1 is termed a pseudogene. The CDR3 has 12 residues. The CDR3 region is CASSKAAGASFF. CDR3 coding DNA: TGTGCCAGCAGCAAAGCGGCTGGGGCTAGTTTTTTT.

V is TRBV7-9 and J is TRBJ2-1; D is undetermined. Germline values: CDR1 SEHNR, CDR2 FQNEAQ (reference sequence). This CDR3 region has 13 residues. Trimming took 0 bases from V and 7 from J, leaving 7 bases between them. The CDR3 loop reads CASSLASGNEQFF. CDR3 sequence (DNA): TGTGCCAGCAGCTTAGCTTCAGGAAATGAGCAGTTCTTC. Variable domain in full (rest from reference TRBV7-9 and TRBJ2-1): DTGVSQNPRHKITKRGQNVTFRCDPISEHNRLYWYRQTLGQGPEFLTYFQNEAQLEKSRLLSDRFSAERPKGSFSTLEIQRTEQGDSAMYLCASSLASGNEQFFGPGTRLTVL.

Written as DNA, the CDR3 is TGTGCCAGCAGCCAAGTCCCGCGGAATTCACCCCTCCACTTT. This sequence encodes CASSQVPRNSPLHF. The chain joins TRBV4-2 to TRBJ1-6, with D unresolved. Germline-derived CDR1 and CDR2 are LGHNA and YNFKEQ. Trimming stripped 1 base from V and 7 bases from J, with 8 bases between. This CDR3 is 14 amino acids long.

The V call is TRBV6-1, the J call TRBJ2-5; a weak D match, TRBD2 (6 bases). The CDR3 spans 16 residues. Between the trimmed V and J ends, which lost 3 bases and 1 base, there was a span of 15 bases. Germline CDR1 reads MNHNS; CDR2 reads SASEGT. The CDR3 DNA reads as TGTGCCAGCAGTGACCAAACGGGACTCCGCCAAGAGACCCAGTACTTC. It specifies CASSDQTGLRQETQYF.

J is TRBJ2-5 and V is TRBV4-2; TRBD2 matches 14 bases. V shed 0 bases, J shed 4 bases, and the junction held 1 base outside the gene matches. The V gene's germline CDR1 is LGHNA and CDR2 YNFKEQ. The CDR3 loop spans 16 amino acids. CDR3 in amino acids: CASSQDGTSGGETQYF. In DNA form, the CDR3 reads TGTGCCAGCAGCCAAGATGGGACTAGCGGGGGAGAGACCCAGTACTTC.

This chain links TRBV19 with TRBJ1-5; D perhaps matches TRBD1 (6 bases). Germline V CDR1 and CDR2: LNHDA, SQIVND (reference sequence). The V gene lost 5 bases and the J gene lost 5 bases, with 13 bases spanning the gap. This CDR3 contains 14 residues. The CDR3 DNA reads TGTGCCAGTAGTTTGGACAGTGATTATCAGCCCCAGCATTTT. This translates into CASSLDSDYQPQHF.

The chain links TRBV11-2 to TRBJ2-1; a weak D match, TRBD2 (6 bases). This CDR3 is built from 16 residues. CDR1 and CDR2 from the germline V gene are SGHAT and FQNNGV. V was cut by 5 bases and J by 2 bases, with 16 bases left in between. The CDR3 nucleotides read TGTGCCAGCAGCCAAAGACAGCGGGTTACCTACAATGAGCAGTTCTTC. It encodes CASSQRQRVTYNEQFF. The entire variable domain, with the rest obtained from reference TRBV11-2 and TRBJ2-1, is as follows: EAGVAQSPRYKIIEKRQSVAFWCNPISGHATLYWYQQILGQGPKLLIQFQNNGVVDDSQLPKDRFSAERLKGVDSTLKIQPAKLEDSAVYLCASSQRQRVTYNEQFFGPGTRLTVL.

This clone was seen only once. The rearrangement joins TRBV4-2 to TRBJ1-3; D possibly corresponds to TRBD1 (5 bases). V was shortened by 0 bases and J by 0 bases, with 12 bases between the two germline ends. Germline CDR1 is LGHNA and CDR2 is YNFKEQ. The CDR3 contains 17 residues. Written as DNA, the CDR3 is TGTGCCAGCAGCCAAGACTGGAGGGGAAGCTCTGGAAACACCATATATTTT. This translates into CASSQDWRGSSGNTIYF.

The chain joins TRBV4-2 to TRBJ2-5; D possibly matches TRBD1 or TRBD2 (5 bases each). Germline V CDR1 and CDR2: LGHNA, YNFKEQ. V was cut by 4 bases and J by 1 base, with 13 bases left in between. This CDR3 has 15 residues. The CDR3 is CASSPEGLLQETQYF. In DNA, the CDR3 is TGTGCCAGCAGCCCAGAGGGGCTTCTCCAAGAGACCCAGTACTTC.

The V call is TRBV30, the J call TRBJ2-3, with 12 bases aligning to TRBD2. This CDR3 is built from 17 residues. Germline loops: CDR1 GTSNPN, CDR2 SVGIG (reference sequence). Trimming took 0 bases from V and 3 from J; bases not matched to a gene: 7. This CDR3 is CAWSVASGGVGTDTQYF. DNA of the CDR3: TGTGCCTGGAGTGTGGCTAGCGGGGGGGTGGGGACAGATACGCAGTATTTT.

The CDR3 sequence: CASSEYGSGSRGTDTQYF. As DNA, the CDR3 is TGTGCCAGCAGTGAATATGGGTCGGGGTCTCGAGGCACAGATACGCAGTATTTT. The chain carries TRBV2 and TRBJ2-3; D possibly corresponds to TRBD2 (5 bases). Trimming removed 2 bases at V and 1 base at J, with 19 bases between. CDR1 SNHLY and CDR2 FYNNEI come from the germline V gene. The CDR3 extends over 18 amino acids.

The chain is built from TRBV7-9 and TRBJ2-7; the D gene is possibly TRBD1 (6 bases). Germline CDR1 is SEHNR and CDR2 is FQNEAQ (reference sequence). Trimming removed 4 bases from V and 3 bases from J, with 13 bases in between. There are 14 residues in the CDR3. The chain's CDR3 is CASSSRQEFYEQYF. The DNA of the CDR3 is TGTGCCAGCAGCTCGCGACAGGAATTCTACGAGCAGTACTTC.

The V and J genes are TRBV4-1 and TRBJ1-5; D not resolved. V was pared by 4 bases and J by 7 bases, with 17 bases between. Germline V lookup: CDR1 MGHRA, CDR2 YSYEKL. The CDR3 runs 15 residues. The CDR3 DNA follows: TGCGCCAGCAGCCCCGTACTCGGGGAAGGCCAGCCCCAGCATTTT. Translating it yields CASSPVLGEGQPQHF.

The gene calls are TRBV14 and TRBJ2-3; tentatively, D is TRBD1 (5 bases). This CDR3 is built from 14 residues. The V end lost 5 bases, the J end lost 1 base, and 10 bases lay between the germline ends. Germline assignment: CDR1 SGHDN and CDR2 FVKESK. CDR3 bases: TGTGCCAGCAGCTTGGGGCAGGGCACAGATACGCAGTATTTT. Its translation is CASSLGQGTDTQYF.